This T cell receptor beta chain was identified during a study of beta chain features in type 1 diabetes. CD45RO/CCR7/CD25/CD127/CD95/CD27 staining was used to isolate CD4+ naive, central memory, regulatory and stem cell-like memory cells by sorting. The sequenced template was cDNA made from the entire isolated RNA. The assay was immunoSEQ multiplex PCR, and TCRdb's table has in-frame clones only and misses some. The top ten hold around 2.1% of the sample, which has roughly 150,000 clones, over 8.5% seen once. This clone showed up just a few times. Its antigen is currently unknown. Study-wide results and caveats: HLA effects on TCRB rearrangement stayed unresolved here.

Trimming stripped 4 bases from V and 2 bases from J, with 4 bases between. The CDR3 spans 11 residues. Germline V gene lookup returns CDR1 DFQATT and CDR2 SNEGSKA (reference sequence). The clonotype originates from a man aged 18-30 years in good health. Sequencing was carried out using central memory CD4+ T cells from blood. The V and J genes are TRBV20-1 and TRBJ2-3; D ambiguous. The CDR3 protein is CSATNTDTQYF. The DNA for the CDR3 is TGCAGTGCTACGAACACAGATACGCAGTATTTT.